This T cell receptor beta chain was identified in a study of cytomegalovirus exposure and HLA in healthy donors. Findings of the study overall: Some highly shared sequence variants likely arose as a pipeline artifact. Common viral pathogens seemed, in a later analysis, to connect with several of the most significant clusters. The study assumed roughly uniform donor sequencing depth for presence/absence analyses.

PCR employed 60 Vbeta and 13 Jbeta primers. The data were produced by immunoSEQ multiplex PCR, yet TCRdb's version contains in-frame clones alone and is incomplete. Seen here are 85,000 to 130,000 clones, 75% to 85% observed once, and the top ten hold less than 1.5%. V trimming: 9 bases; J trimming: 5 bases; junction bases outside the gene matches: 16. In germline, CDR1 is LNHDA, CDR2 SQIVND (reference sequence). This CDR3 has 16 residues. As concerns this clone: What it binds is unknown.

The chain carries TRBV19 and TRBJ2-1; 7 nucleotides match TRBD2. This receptor was identified in a woman in her late teens or twenties in good health and CMV-seronegative. The material sequenced was PBMCs. The CDR3 region is CARATGGRAFDNEQFF. The CDR3 nucleotides read TGTGCCAGGGCGACCGGGGGGAGGGCCTTCGACAATGAGCAGTTCTTC. Full variable domain (outside the CDR3, taken from reference TRBV19 and TRBJ2-1): DGGITQSPKYLFRKEGQNVTLSCEQNLNHDAMYWYRQDPGQGLRLIYYSQIVNDFQKGDIAEGYSVSREKKESFPLTVTSAQKNPTAFYLCARATGGRAFDNEQFFGPGTRLTVL.